Here is one T cell receptor (beta chain) with its context. The CDR3 spans 16 residues. CDR1 is MDHEN, CDR2 SYDVKM, per germline. Unmatched junction bases numbered 11, after V lost 5 bases and J lost 2 bases. The data originate from a study of brain T cells in children with intractable seizures. Time point here: blood from clinic visit 5 months post-surgery; TSC patient then seizure free. Clones were sequenced by immunoSEQ multiplex PCR, and TCRdb holds only the in-frame ones, with some missing. This table holds 340,000 or so clones, over 90% found once. This specimen consisted of peripheral blood, obtained less than 6 months after surgery. The J gene is TRBJ2-7, the V gene TRBV28, with 8 bases aligning to TRBD1. The sequence was collected from a boy in the first two years of life with tuberous sclerosis and intractable seizures. The DNA for the CDR3 is TGTGCCAGCAGTGGGGGACGGACAGGGTCAACCTACGAGCAGTACTTC. Protein: CASSGGRTGSTYEQYF.